A single sample gave rise to the 3 T cell receptor beta chains below, sequenced in a study of T-cell reconstitution after alpha-beta-depleted transplantation in children. Unique molecular identifiers were incorporated into the prepared TCRbeta library. TCRdb re-derived calls from the PCR reads in MiXCR, one entry per CDR3 protein. This sample has around 700,000 distinct CDR3 sequences, with about an eighth found just once. Sequenced material: PBMCs, taken before TCRalphabeta/CD19-depleted stem cell transplant. Every receptor here comes from a girl aged 2 to 10 with congenital amegakaryocytic thrombocytopenia, due to receive a stem cell transplant.

This clonotype was seen at least ten times. This rearrangement joins TRBV7-2 to TRBJ2-1; unclear D gene. This CDR3 spans 15 amino acids. Trimming removed 5 bases at V and 0 bases at J, with 11 bases between. Germline CDR1 and CDR2: SGHTA and FQGNSA. In DNA, the CDR3 is TGTGCCAGCAGCCCCGCGGTGAGCTCCTACAATGAGCAGTTCTTC. It specifies CASSPAVSSYNEQFF. Based on the CDR3 plus reference TRBV7-2 and TRBJ2-1, the full variable domain is GAGVSQSPSNKVTEKGKDVELRCDPISGHTALYWYRQSLGQGLEFLIYFQGNSAPDKSGLPSDRFSAERTGGSVSTLTIQRTQQEDSAVYLCASSPAVSSYNEQFFGPGTRLTVL.

This clonotype was detected a few times. The genes are TRBV6-6 and TRBJ1-1, with 7 nucleotides matching TRBD1. This CDR3 region has 13 residues. CDR1 MNHNY and CDR2 SVGAGI come from the germline V gene (reference sequence). Trimming removed 6 bases from V and 5 bases from J; junction bases left unmatched: 6. The CDR3 DNA follows: TGTGCCAGCAGCGACAGGGTCGGGACTGAAGCTTTCTTT. Protein sequence: CASSDRVGTEAFF.

CDR3 sequence (DNA): TGTGCCAGCAGCCCTGACAGGACCATCTCCTACGAGCAGTACTTC. This sequence encodes CASSPDRTISYEQYF. This sequence joins TRBV12-3 or TRBV12-4 and TRBJ2-7; weak D call: TRBD1 (6 bases). With 6 bases removed from V and 0 bases from J, the gap between germline ends came to 15 bases. CDR3 length: 15 residues.